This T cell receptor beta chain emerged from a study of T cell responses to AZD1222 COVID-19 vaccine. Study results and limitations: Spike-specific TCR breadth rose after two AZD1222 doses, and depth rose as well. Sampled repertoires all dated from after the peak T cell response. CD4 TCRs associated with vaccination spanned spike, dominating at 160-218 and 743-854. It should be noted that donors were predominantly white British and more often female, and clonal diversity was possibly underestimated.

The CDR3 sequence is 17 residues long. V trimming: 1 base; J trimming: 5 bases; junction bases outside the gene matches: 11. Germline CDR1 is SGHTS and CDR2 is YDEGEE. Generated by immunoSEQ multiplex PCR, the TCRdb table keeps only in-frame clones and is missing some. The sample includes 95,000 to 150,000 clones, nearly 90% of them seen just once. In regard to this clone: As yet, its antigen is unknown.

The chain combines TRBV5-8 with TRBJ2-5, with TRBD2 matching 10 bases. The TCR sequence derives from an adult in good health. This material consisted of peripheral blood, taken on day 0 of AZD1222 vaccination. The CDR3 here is CASSLYPAGGAGETQYF. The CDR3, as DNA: TGTGCCAGCAGCTTGTACCCAGCGGGAGGGGCTGGGGAGACCCAGTACTTC. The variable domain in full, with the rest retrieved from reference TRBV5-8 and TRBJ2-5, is EAGVTQSPTHLIKTRGQQATLRCSPISGHTSVYWYQQALGLGLQFLLWYDEGEERNRGNFPPRFSGRQFPNYSSELNVNALELEDSALYLCASSLYPAGGAGETQYFGPGTRLLVL.